This record looks at one T cell receptor beta chain sequence and its context. Its target is not known. This entry belongs to a study of T cells after yellow fever vaccination. Whole-study results and caveats: Peaking on day 5 versus 15, the secondary response was faster but weaker. The booster saw the reappearance of most primary-vaccination clones (approximately 97% CD4, around 88% CD8). In FACS-sorted repertoires, abundant clonotypes from the bulk population could appear as contaminants. The CD4 and CD8 compartments had a small share of their clonotypes in common.

MiXCR was run by TCRdb on the 5' RACE reads, yielding one entry per CDR3 protein. Among around 310,000 distinct CDR3 sequences listed, around 3.6% were seen once. This CDR3 is built from 13 residues. V was pared by 6 bases and J by 6 bases, with 11 bases between. The germline V gene encodes CDR1 KGHSH and CDR2 LQKENI. The TCR was taken from a man aged 18 to 30 who received the YFV17D yellow fever vaccine. The J gene is TRBJ2-2, the V gene TRBV18, with D tentatively TRBD2 (6 bases). The sequencing here drew on PBMCs, taken on the day of the yellow fever booster vaccination. The DNA for the CDR3 is TGTGCCAGCTCTCCGGAGGGACCCGGGGAGCTGTTTTTT. This gives the protein CASSPEGPGELFF.